Listed here is a single T cell receptor (beta chain). The CDR3 spans 16 residues. Germline V gene lookup returns CDR1 LGHDT and CDR2 YNNKEL (reference sequence). V lost 1 base and J 4 bases, leaving 14 bases between the germline ends. Assay: immunoSEQ multiplex PCR; the TCRdb copy retains only in-frame clones and omits some. The sample includes around 150,000 clones, about three quarters of them seen just once. This sample stems from a study of blood T cell repertoires in COVID-19. The specimen was PBMCs or T cells enriched from blood (not recorded which). The chain employs TRBV3-1 (or the pseudogene TRBV3-2) and TRBJ1-5, with D tentatively TRBD1 (6 bases). This receptor was obtained from a woman aged 45 to 65 who had recovered from COVID-19. Here the CDR3 reads CASSQAGIGGNQPQHF. The CDR3 coding sequence is TGTGCCAGCAGCCAAGCTGGGATAGGGGGAAATCAGCCCCAGCATTTT.